This T cell receptor (beta chain) was captured by sequencing in a study of molecular identifiers for immune sequencing clone quantification. This clonotype was seen only a few times. Per the germline V gene, CDR1 is SGHNT and CDR2 is YYREEE (reference sequence). The V end lost 4 bases, the J end lost 2 bases, and 8 bases lay between the germline ends. The CDR3 covers 13 residues. TCRdb redid the calling of the PCR reads with MiXCR, one entry per CDR3 protein. The sample has nearly 650,000 distinct CDR3 sequences; 25% are singletons. Sequenced material: naive CD8+ T cells from blood, with Jurkat cell RNA spiked in. Subset specified: FACS-sorted CD8+CD4-CCR7+CD45RA+ naive T cells. The genes are TRBV5-4 and TRBJ2-3; no definite D call. The TCR sequence derives from a human donor in good health. Some libraries in this study had Jurkat cell RNA spiked in. The CDR3 protein is CASSIELTDTQYF. CDR3 nucleotides: TGTGCCAGCAGCATAGAACTCACAGATACGCAGTATTTT.